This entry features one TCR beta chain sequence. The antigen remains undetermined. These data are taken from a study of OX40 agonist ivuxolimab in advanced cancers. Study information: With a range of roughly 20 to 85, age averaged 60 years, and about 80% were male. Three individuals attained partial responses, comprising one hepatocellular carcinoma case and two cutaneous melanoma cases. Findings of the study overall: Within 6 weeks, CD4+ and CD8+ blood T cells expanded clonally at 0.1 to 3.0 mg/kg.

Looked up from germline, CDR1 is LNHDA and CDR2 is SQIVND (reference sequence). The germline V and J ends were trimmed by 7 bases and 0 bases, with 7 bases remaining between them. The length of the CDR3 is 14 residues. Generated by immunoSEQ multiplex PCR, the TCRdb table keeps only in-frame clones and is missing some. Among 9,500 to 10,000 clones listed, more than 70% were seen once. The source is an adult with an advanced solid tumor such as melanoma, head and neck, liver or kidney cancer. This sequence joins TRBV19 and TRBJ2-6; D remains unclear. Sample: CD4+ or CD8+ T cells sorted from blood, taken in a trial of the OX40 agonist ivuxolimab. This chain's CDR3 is CASIPGSGANVLTF. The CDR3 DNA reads TGTGCCAGTATCCCAGGCTCTGGGGCCAACGTCCTGACTTTC.